This is a list of T cell receptor beta chains from one sample in a study of cytomegalovirus exposure and HLA in healthy donors. Data came from immunoSEQ multiplex PCR; TCRdb stores just in-frame clones and leaves some out. The sample carries some 130,000 clones, about four fifths recorded once. Sequenced sample: PBMCs. The receptors derive from a man under 40 in good health. The CDR3 runs from the conserved cysteine through the conserved F or W. The order of the fields is clone size, V gene, J gene, D gene, CDR3 DNA, CDR3 protein. A D gene is named only where the DNA matches it firmly. Some rows have no size entry. The others give once, few or many, or a class for an expanded clone.

clone size: NA; V gene: TRBV29-1; J gene: TRBJ1-1; D gene: TRBD1; CDR3 DNA: TGCAGCGCATGCACAGGGGGGGGCACTGAAGCTTTCTTT; CDR3 protein: CSACTGGGTEAFF
clone size: NA; V gene: TRBV7-9; J gene: TRBJ2-2; D gene: TRBD2; CDR3 DNA: TGTGCCAGCAGACCGCGGGAGTCGCTGTTTTTT; CDR3 protein: CASRPRESLFF
clone size: NA; V gene: TRBV28; J gene: TRBJ1-3; D gene: NA; CDR3 DNA: TGTGCCAGCAGTTTCCAGGTGTATAGGAACACCATATATTTT; CDR3 protein: CASSFQVYRNTIYF
clone size: once; V gene: TRBV30; J gene: TRBJ2-5; D gene: NA; CDR3 DNA: TGTGCCTGCCGTGGAGAAAAGACCCAGTACTTC; CDR3 protein: CACRGEKTQYF
clone size: NA; V gene: TRBV6-5; J gene: TRBJ2-3; D gene: TRBD1; CDR3 DNA: TGTGCCAGCAGACGTACAGGGGGGACAGATACGCAGTATTTT; CDR3 protein: CASRRTGGTDTQYF
clone size: NA; V gene: TRBV4-1; J gene: TRBJ1-4; D gene: NA; CDR3 DNA: TGCGCCAGCAGCCAAAAGGGGTATAATGAAAAACTGTTTTTT; CDR3 protein: CASSQKGYNEKLFF
clone size: once; V gene: TRBV7-9; J gene: TRBJ2-1; D gene: NA; CDR3 DNA: TGTGCCAGCAGCTTAGGCGTTAGCGATTATTACAATGAGCAGTTCTTC; CDR3 protein: CASSLGVSDYYNEQFF
clone size: NA; V gene: TRBV6-1; J gene: TRBJ2-7; D gene: NA; CDR3 DNA: TGTGCCAGCAGTGGACGGACAGTAGCCTACGAGCAGTACTTC; CDR3 protein: CASSGRTVAYEQYF
clone size: NA; V gene: TRBV5-1; J gene: TRBJ2-7; D gene: NA; CDR3 DNA: TGCGCCAGCAGTAAGGGGGCAGGGGAGGTCGAGCAGTACTTC; CDR3 protein: CASSKGAGEVEQYF
clone size: NA; V gene: TRBV6-1; J gene: TRBJ1-3; D gene: NA; CDR3 DNA: TGTGCCAGCAGTGTGCATGAGTCAAGTGGAAACACCATATATTTT; CDR3 protein: CASSVHESSGNTIYF
clone size: NA; V gene: TRBV19; J gene: TRBJ2-7; D gene: TRBD2; CDR3 DNA: TGTGCCAGTAGTCCCGTGGAGCGGGAGGCTGAGGAGCAGTACTTC; CDR3 protein: CASSPVEREAEEQYF
clone size: few; V gene: TRBV4-1; J gene: TRBJ1-2; D gene: TRBD1; CDR3 DNA: TGCGCCAGCAGCCAACCCCGACAGGGATGGGGCTATGGCTACACCTTC; CDR3 protein: CASSQPRQGWGYGYTF
clone size: NA; V gene: TRBV5-1; J gene: TRBJ2-1; D gene: NA; CDR3 DNA: TGCGCCAGCAGAGGGCAGGGTGTCTACAATGAGCAGTTCTTC; CDR3 protein: CASRGQGVYNEQFF
clone size: NA; V gene: TRBV29-1; J gene: TRBJ2-7; D gene: NA; CDR3 DNA: TGCAGCGCCTCCCGGCCCGGGGGTACCTACGAGCAGTACTTC; CDR3 protein: CSASRPGGTYEQYF
clone size: NA; V gene: TRBV2; J gene: TRBJ2-5; D gene: TRBD2; CDR3 DNA: TGTGCCAGCAGTCGAACTAGCGGGCCCCAAGAGACCCAGTACTTC; CDR3 protein: CASSRTSGPQETQYF
clone size: NA; V gene: TRBV5-1; J gene: TRBJ2-7; D gene: TRBD2; CDR3 DNA: TGCGCCAGCAGCTTGGCCGGGCGGGAGGACTCCTACGAGCAGTACTTC; CDR3 protein: CASSLAGREDSYEQYF
clone size: NA; V gene: TRBV10-3; J gene: TRBJ1-1; D gene: TRBD1; CDR3 DNA: TGTGCCATCAGTGAGTCGACAGGGAGCAGCACTGAAGCTTTCTTT; CDR3 protein: CAISESTGSSTEAFF
clone size: NA; V gene: TRBV6-5; J gene: TRBJ2-5; D gene: NA; CDR3 DNA: TGTGCCAGCAGTCTCAGGGATGACCAAGAGACCCAGTACTTC; CDR3 protein: CASSLRDDQETQYF
clone size: few; V gene: TRBV7-9; J gene: TRBJ2-7; D gene: TRBD2; CDR3 DNA: TGTGCCAGCAGGTCCGGGACTAGCGGGGTTTACGAGCAGTACTTC; CDR3 protein: CASRSGTSGVYEQYF
clone size: NA; V gene: TRBV19; J gene: TRBJ2-7; D gene: TRBD2; CDR3 DNA: TGTGCCAGTAGTGGACTAGCGGGAGTCGAGCAGTACTTC; CDR3 protein: CASSGLAGVEQYF
clone size: NA; V gene: TRBV5-1; J gene: TRBJ2-3; D gene: NA; CDR3 DNA: TGCGCCAGCAGCCTCTGGTCTGGGGCGGCCACAGATACGCAGTATTTT; CDR3 protein: CASSLWSGAATDTQYF
clone size: NA; V gene: TRBV27; J gene: TRBJ2-1; D gene: NA; CDR3 DNA: TGTGCCAGCAAGGTCGCGGGAACGTTTTCCTACAATGAGCAGTTCTTC; CDR3 protein: CASKVAGTFSYNEQFF
clone size: NA; V gene: TRBV7-9; J gene: TRBJ1-1; D gene: NA; CDR3 DNA: TGTTCCAGCAGCTCACTAGGGAACACTGAAGCTTTCTTT; CDR3 protein: CSSSSLGNTEAFF
clone size: NA; V gene: TRBV9; J gene: TRBJ2-1; D gene: TRBD2; CDR3 DNA: TGTGCCAGCAGCGCAGAGCCGGGACTAGCGGGAGTCGATGAGCAGTTCTTC; CDR3 protein: CASSAEPGLAGVDEQFF
clone size: NA; V gene: TRBV7-8; J gene: TRBJ1-1; D gene: NA; CDR3 DNA: TGTGCCAGCAGCTCCCTGGGGGCGAACACTGAAGCTTTCTTT; CDR3 protein: CASSSLGANTEAFF
clone size: NA; V gene: TRBV4-3; J gene: TRBJ2-5; D gene: NA; CDR3 DNA: TGCGCCAGCAGCCAACACGCGCTAGGGGGTGAGACCCAGTACTTC; CDR3 protein: CASSQHALGGETQYF
clone size: NA; V gene: TRBV5-1; J gene: TRBJ2-3; D gene: NA; CDR3 DNA: TGCGCCAGCAGCTTGGCCGATGGGGCGTGGGATACGCAGTATTTT; CDR3 protein: CASSLADGAWDTQYF
clone size: NA; V gene: TRBV4-1; J gene: TRBJ1-4; D gene: NA; CDR3 DNA: TGCGCCAGCAGCCAACGCGTCAGGGAATGGTCCGAGGTTGGAGAAAAACTGTTTTTT; CDR3 protein: CASSQRVREWSEVGEKLFF